This TCR beta chain originates from a study of human T cells and chemical hapten exposure. Study in general: Read at 6 days, the patch tests placed 0.01% DPC on the upper back. Predominantly women, the patients had alopecia areata, totalis or universalis.

The time point here: pre-sensitization, week 0. Indicated treatment: therapeutic diphenylcyclopropenone sensitization with weekly scalp DPC. Looked up from germline, CDR1 is SGHDT and CDR2 is YYEEEE. The CDR3 consists of 12 residues. TCRdb analysed the RACE reads with MiXCR anew, one entry per CDR3 protein. The table has over 35,000 distinct CDR3 sequences, over 9.5% seen once. Study conclusions and caveats: While controls formed fewer of them, expanded TCRs formed significantly more large CDR3 similarity clusters. TCRs at high frequency, those above 1 in 1000, did not change with DPC sensitization.

As regards this clonotype: Its specificity is not known. The junction differs from germline at one of its ends, possibly a read error.

This sequence was found in a man aged 25 to 45 with alopecia areata. Some clones in this sample may be carry-over from other donors' samples. Here the sequenced sample was whole blood, taken in connection with sensitization to the hapten diphenylcyclopropenone (DPC). This chain links TRBV5-6 with TRBJ2-1; D is perhaps TRBD1 (5 bases). Written as DNA, the CDR3 is TGTGCCAGCAGCTTTCCCCAGGGTATAAGGGTCTTC. Its protein is CASSFPQGIRVF.